Listed here are 23 T cell receptor beta chains from one sample, sequenced in a study of identical twins. TCRdb reprocessed the 5' RACE reads with MiXCR, giving one entry per CDR3 protein. The sample carries some 1,600,000 distinct CDR3 sequences, roughly a third recorded once. The sequencing sample was made of cord blood. The receptors here all came from a newborn girl in good health.

V is TRBV20-1 and J is TRBJ1-2; D gene unclear. Per germline, CDR1 DFQATT and CDR2 SNEGSKA (reference sequence). The V and J ends lost 1 base and 8 bases respectively, with 14 bases between them. The CDR3 is 13 residues long. The CDR3 nucleotides are TGCAGTGCTAGAGGGCGCGGGTTCTACGGCTACACCTTC. Translated: CSARGRGFYGYTF.

CDR3 coding DNA: TGTGCCACCGCCCTGGGCGGGGTCTACAATGAGCAGTTCTTC. This encodes CATALGGVYNEQFF. The V and J genes are TRBV24-1 and TRBJ2-1; D possibly corresponds to TRBD2 (6 bases). The CDR3 consists of 14 residues. V lost 9 bases, J lost 3 bases, and 14 bases lay in between. CDR1 KGHDR and CDR2 SFDVKD come from the germline V gene.

This rearrangement joins TRBV28 to TRBJ2-3; TRBD2 agrees at 7 bases. V lost 2 bases, J lost 6 bases, and 5 bases stayed unmatched. Germline V lookup: CDR1 MDHEN, CDR2 SYDVKM. There are 14 residues in the CDR3. CDR3 DNA sequence: TGTGCCAGCAGTTTAGCGGGAGTGATGGATACGCAGTATTTT. It encodes CASSLAGVMDTQYF.

Comment on this clonotype: The junction and the germline gene differ at one end; a read error may be behind it. The rearrangement links TRBV9 to TRBJ2-2; tentative D call: TRBD2 (7 bases). CDR3 length: 16 residues. CDR1 and CDR2 from the germline V gene are SGDLS and YYNGEE. In DNA, the CDR3 is TGTGCCGGCAGCGTAGGGGGAGGGAGCGGGACCGGGGAGCTGTTTTTT. It encodes CAGSVGGGSGTGELFF. The full variable domain, with the rest looked up from reference TRBV9 and TRBJ2-2, is DSGVTQTPKHLITATGQRVTLRCSPRSGDLSVYWYQQSLDQGLQFLIQYYNGEERAKGNILERFSAQQFPDLHSELNLSSLELGDSALYFCAGSVGGGSGTGELFFGEGSRLTVL.

A remark on this clonotype: Mismatch with germline at one junction end may stem from a read error. The chain recombines TRBV28 with TRBJ2-5; 8 bases map to TRBD1. The end of the DNA is better explained by TRBJ2-7, so the J call may be wrong. Germline V gene sequence: CDR1 MDHEN, CDR2 SYDVKM. CDR3 length: 16 amino acids. The CDR3, as DNA: TGTGCCAGCAGTCCCCAGGACAGGGCCTTATCCTGCGAGCAGTACTTC. The encoded protein is CASSPQDRALSCEQYF.

The chain couples TRBV9 to TRBJ2-1; maybe TRBD2 (7 bases). V dropped 3 bases and J dropped 0 bases, with 16 bases sitting between them. This CDR3 has 17 amino acids. CDR1 is SGDLS, CDR2 YYNGEE, per germline. The chain's CDR3 is CASSGRGGTSSYNEQFF. The DNA for the CDR3 is TGTGCCAGCAGCGGGAGGGGGGGTACAAGCTCCTACAATGAGCAGTTCTTC. The complete variable domain, with remaining parts taken from reference TRBV9 and TRBJ2-1, reads DSGVTQTPKHLITATGQRVTLRCSPRSGDLSVYWYQQSLDQGLQFLIQYYNGEERAKGNILERFSAQQFPDLHSELNLSSLELGDSALYFCASSGRGGTSSYNEQFFGPGTRLTVL.

In its sample, this clonotype was seen many times. J is TRBJ2-7 and V is TRBV10-3; D gene unclear. This CDR3 has 13 amino acids. Deletions cut 9 bases from V and 0 bases from J, with 12 bases between. The germline gives CDR1 ENHRY, CDR2 SYGVKD. The CDR3: CAIGSVTSYEQYF. The CDR3 DNA follows: TGTGCCATTGGGTCCGTGACCTCCTACGAGCAGTACTTC.

The table lists this clonotype with a count of one. The genes are TRBV4-1 and TRBJ2-7; D might be TRBD2 (6 bases). Germline CDR1 is MGHRA and CDR2 is YSYEKL. The CDR3 sequence is 15 residues long. V dropped 2 bases and J dropped 7 bases, with 18 bases sitting between them. This chain's CDR3 is CASSQFPLASNEQYF. The CDR3 DNA follows: TGCGCCAGCAGCCAATTCCCACTAGCTAGCAATGAGCAGTACTTC.

The gene calls are TRBV29-1 and TRBJ1-5; weak D call: TRBD1 (6 bases). The CDR3 loop spans 13 amino acids. Germline V gene lookup returns CDR1 SQVTM and CDR2 ANQGSEA. V lost 5 bases to trimming and J lost 4 bases, with 12 bases between them. The CDR3 is CSVWAGVNQPQHF. Here the CDR3 DNA reads TGCAGCGTTTGGGCAGGGGTGAATCAGCCCCAGCATTTT.

In its sample, this clonotype was seen many times. The chain couples TRBV7-9 to TRBJ1-5; D perhaps matches TRBD1 (5 bases). The germline V gene has CDR1 SEHNR and CDR2 FQNEAQ (reference sequence). V was trimmed by 6 bases and J by 1 base, leaving 10 bases between them. This CDR3 comprises 14 residues. CDR3 residues: CASSLPGSNQPQHF. CDR3 in DNA: TGTGCCAGCAGTCTCCCAGGGAGCAATCAGCCCCAGCATTTT.

This chain links TRBV12-3 or TRBV12-4 with TRBJ2-3; 12 bases agree with TRBD2. The CDR3 has 19 amino acids. V lost 6 bases, J lost 4 bases, and 17 bases stayed unmatched. This chain's CDR3 is CASSPPLSSGGASADTQYF. CDR3 DNA sequence: TGTGCCAGCAGCCCTCCGCTCTCTAGCGGGGGGGCTAGCGCAGATACGCAGTATTTT.

This sequence joins TRBV3-1 and TRBJ2-7, with TRBD2 matching 7 bases. The V and J ends lost 3 bases and 7 bases, in that order; junction bases with no gene match: 9. The CDR3 sequence is 14 residues long. Looked up from germline, CDR1 is LGHDT and CDR2 is YNNKEL (reference sequence). DNA for the CDR3: TGTGCCAGCAGCCACAGAACCCAAGCGGGAGAGCAGTACTTC. Translation gives CASSHRTQAGEQYF.

V is TRBV12-3 or TRBV12-4 and J is TRBJ2-7; D may be TRBD1 (5 bases). V was pared by 5 bases and J by 7 bases, with 12 bases between. This CDR3 has 12 residues. The CDR3 bases are TGTGCCAGCAGTGTGACAGTAGGTGAGCAGTACTTC. Protein sequence: CASSVTVGEQYF.

The chain has TRBV11-2 and TRBJ2-2, with TRBD2 matching 9 bases. V gave up 2 bases and J gave up 5 bases; unmatched junction bases: 3. This CDR3 has 15 amino acids. Germline values: CDR1 SGHAT, CDR2 FQNNGV. DNA of the CDR3: TGTGCCAGCAGCTTACGACTAGCGGTTACCGGGGAGCTGTTTTTT. Its protein product is CASSLRLAVTGELFF. The full variable domain, with the rest looked up from reference TRBV11-2 and TRBJ2-2, is EAGVAQSPRYKIIEKRQSVAFWCNPISGHATLYWYQQILGQGPKLLIQFQNNGVVDDSQLPKDRFSAERLKGVDSTLKIQPAKLEDSAVYLCASSLRLAVTGELFFGEGSRLTVL.

As DNA, the CDR3 is TGCGCCAGCAGCATTAGTACTCGGGGCCACCTTCCCAATGAGCAGTACTTC. This sequence encodes CASSISTRGHLPNEQYF. The chain is built from TRBV5-1 and TRBJ2-5, with D perhaps assigned TRBD1 or TRBD2 (5 bases each). The CDR3 totals 17 residues. Germline V gives CDR1 SGHRS, CDR2 YFSETQ. The V end lost 4 bases, the J end lost 11 bases, and 30 bases lay between the germline ends.

The chain employs TRBV20-1 and TRBJ2-3; 9 nucleotides align to TRBD2. V lost 1 base to trimming and J lost 4 bases; unmatched junction nucleotides: 6. From germline, CDR1 is DFQATT and CDR2 SNEGSKA (reference sequence). This CDR3 has 15 amino acids. CDR3 nucleotides: TGCAGTGCTAGAGTCCGCGGGAGGGCCGCAGATACGCAGTATTTT. It specifies CSARVRGRAADTQYF.

J is TRBJ2-3 and V is TRBV5-1, with 10 bases identical to TRBD2. This CDR3 spans 15 amino acids. Trimming at V came to 0 bases and at J to 5 bases, leaving 3 bases not matched to a gene. CDR1 is SGHRS and CDR2 is YFSETQ in the germline V gene. The CDR3 protein is CASSLELAGVDTQYF. Here the CDR3 DNA reads TGCGCCAGCAGCTTGGAGCTAGCGGGAGTAGATACGCAGTATTTT.

This clonotype was counted at least ten times. CDR3 protein: CATSGLAGTDTQYF. The CDR3 DNA follows: TGTGCCACCAGTGGACTAGCGGGCACAGATACGCAGTATTTT. The J gene is TRBJ2-3, the V gene TRBV24-1, with 9 nucleotides matching TRBD2. The CDR3 runs to 14 residues. V gave up 5 bases and J gave up 1 base; unmatched junction bases: 0. Germline lookup yields CDR1 KGHDR and CDR2 SFDVKD.

This clonotype was picked up many times. V usage is TRBV6-5 and J usage is TRBJ2-3, with TRBD1 identical over 9 bases. Unmatched junction bases numbered 11, after V lost 6 bases and J lost 4 bases. Germline V gives CDR1 MNHEY, CDR2 SVGAGI. This CDR3 has 16 amino acids. The CDR3 DNA reads as TGTGCCAGCAGCCACCGGGACAGGGTCCTCTCAGATACGCAGTATTTT. Its translation is CASSHRDRVLSDTQYF.

CDR3 DNA sequence: TGTGCCAGCAGCTTGGTTAACAGCCAAGAGACCCAGTACTTC. Its translation is CASSLVNSQETQYF. The rearrangement joins TRBV5-4 to TRBJ2-5; no definite D call. The CDR3 contains 14 residues. V was pared by 0 bases and J by 1 base, with 7 bases between. Germline V gives CDR1 SGHNT, CDR2 YYREEE (reference sequence).

In this sample, this clonotype turned up a few times. The chain joins TRBV4-2 to TRBJ1-4, with D possibly TRBD1 on 5 matching bases. This CDR3 has 16 amino acids. Germline V CDR1 and CDR2: LGHNA, YNFKEQ. Trimming pared 0 bases from V and 8 bases from J, leaving 16 bases between. The CDR3 DNA follows: TGTGCCAGCAGCCAAGATGCGGGCAGGGCGGCAGAAAAACTGTTTTTT. It yields the protein CASSQDAGRAAEKLFF.

A few counts support this clonotype. V usage is TRBV5-1 and J usage is TRBJ2-4; 7 positions agree with TRBD2. This CDR3 is 16 amino acids long. Germline V gene data show CDR1 as SGHRS and CDR2 as YFSETQ. The V gene end was trimmed by 0 bases and the J gene end by 2 bases; junction bases not matched to a gene: 5. DNA of the CDR3: TGCGCCAGCAGCTTGGTGGCGGGAGTGCCCAAAAACATTCAGTACTTC. Amino acid sequence: CASSLVAGVPKNIQYF.

A word on this clonotype: A much larger clonotype is one base distant, so this may be a read error. This chain links TRBV29-1 with TRBJ2-7; tentatively, D is TRBD2 (5 bases). The V end lost 7 bases, the J end lost 7 bases, and 26 bases lay between the germline ends. The CDR3 has 15 residues. Per the germline V gene, CDR1 is SQVTM and CDR2 is ANQGSEA. CDR3 nucleotide sequence: TGCAGCGCTCACGGCGATCGGGAAGGGTACAATGAGCAGTACTTC. Encoded protein: CSAHGDREGYNEQYF.